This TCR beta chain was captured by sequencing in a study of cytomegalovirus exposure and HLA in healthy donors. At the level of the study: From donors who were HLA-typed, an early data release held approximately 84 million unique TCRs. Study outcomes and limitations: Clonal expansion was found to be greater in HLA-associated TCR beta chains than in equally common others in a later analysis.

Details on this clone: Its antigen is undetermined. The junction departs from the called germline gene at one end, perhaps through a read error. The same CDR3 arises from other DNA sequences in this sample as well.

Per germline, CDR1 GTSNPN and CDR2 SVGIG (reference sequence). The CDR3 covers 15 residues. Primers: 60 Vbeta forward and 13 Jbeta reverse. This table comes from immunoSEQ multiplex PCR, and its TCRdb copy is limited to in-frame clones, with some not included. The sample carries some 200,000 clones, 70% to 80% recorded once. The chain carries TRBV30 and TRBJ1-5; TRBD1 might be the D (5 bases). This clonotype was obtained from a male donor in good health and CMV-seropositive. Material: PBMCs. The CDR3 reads CAWSVVPGVNQPQHF. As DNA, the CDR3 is TGTGCCTGGAGTGTAGTTCCGGGGGTCAATCAGCCCCAGCACTTT.